The 32 T cell receptor beta chains below were found in one sample sequenced in a study of blood T cell repertoires in COVID-19. Only in-frame clones appear in the TCRdb table, and some are missing; sequencing was by immunoSEQ multiplex PCR. The sample lists about 300,000 clones, roughly 91% occurring once. The sequenced sample was peripheral blood. All receptors come from a man between 35 and 55 years old with acute or convalescent COVID-19.

The rearrangement joins TRBV7-9 to TRBJ1-2; D uncertain. Germline CDR1 reads SEHNR; CDR2 reads FQNEAQ (reference sequence). The CDR3 runs 15 residues. V was clipped by 0 bases and J by 0 bases, with 8 bases between them. The CDR3 DNA reads TGTGCCAGCAGCTTAGCGTTCAGGACTAACTATGGCTACACCTTC. It encodes CASSLAFRTNYGYTF.

The CDR3 nucleotides are TGTGCCACTTCCCCCCGGGGAGGGACCGGGGAGCTGTTTTTT. As protein: CATSPRGGTGELFF. The chain uses TRBV24-1 and TRBJ2-2; 7 bases align to TRBD2. V trimming: 10 bases; J trimming: 5 bases; junction bases outside the gene matches: 9. CDR1 is KGHDR and CDR2 is SFDVKD in the germline V gene. The CDR3 covers 14 residues.

This clone was found once. This chain connects TRBV5-4 to TRBJ2-7, with a possible D match to TRBD1 (5 bases). V gave up 3 bases and J gave up 0 bases, with 16 bases separating them. The CDR3 loop spans 16 amino acids. The germline CDR1 and CDR2 sequences are SGHNT and YYREEE (reference sequence). CDR3 in DNA: TGTGCCAGCAGCTCGGACATTTTAACCTCCTCCTACGAGCAGTACTTC. Translating gives CASSSDILTSSYEQYF.

The CDR3 nucleotides read TGTGCCAGCAGCTTGCCAGGGGCACGTTCCTACAATGAGCAGTTCTTC. As protein: CASSLPGARSYNEQFF. The V and J genes are TRBV5-4 and TRBJ2-1, with a weak D call TRBD1 (6 bases). The CDR3 totals 16 residues. Germline CDR1 is SGHNT and CDR2 is YYREEE (reference sequence). V lost 1 base and J 1 base, leaving 12 bases between the germline ends. Full variable domain (rest looked up from reference TRBV5-4 and TRBJ2-1): ETGVTQSPTHLIKTRGQQVTLRCSSQSGHNTVSWYQQALGQGPQFIFQYYREEENGRGNFPPRFSGLQFPNYSSELNVNALELDDSALYLCASSLPGARSYNEQFFGPGTRLTVL.

The chain links TRBV5-1 to TRBJ1-1, with D possibly being TRBD1 (6 bases). CDR3 length: 13 residues. The V gene lost 4 bases and the J gene lost 4 bases, with 11 bases spanning the gap. Germline loops: CDR1 SGHRS, CDR2 YFSETQ. The CDR3 DNA reads TGCGCCAGCAGCAAACAGGGCGGCACTGAAGCTTTCTTT. Its translation: CASSKQGGTEAFF.

V usage is TRBV7-6 and J usage is TRBJ1-5; D uncertain. Germline V gene lookup returns CDR1 SGHVS and CDR2 FNYEAQ. Trimming took 0 bases from V and 6 from J, leaving 9 bases between them. The CDR3 length is 14 residues. The CDR3 region has the DNA TGTGCCAGCAGCTTAGCAGCGGAGGGTCAGCCCCAGCATTTT. Encoded protein: CASSLAAEGQPQHF.

The CDR3 DNA is TGCGCCAGCAGCTTGGTCCCGGGAGGCTATAATTCACCCCTCCACTTT. As protein: CASSLVPGGYNSPLHF. The rearrangement links TRBV5-1 to TRBJ1-6; D is ambiguous. The CDR3 extends over 16 amino acids. CDR1 and CDR2 (germline): SGHRS, YFSETQ. Trimming shortened V by 0 bases and J by 3 bases, and 10 bases separated the two germline ends.

The chain joins TRBV7-2 to TRBJ2-7, with a possible D match to TRBD1 (6 bases). The germline CDR1 and CDR2 sequences are SGHTA and FQGNSA. V was pared by 5 bases and J by 5 bases, with 16 bases between. This CDR3 region has 14 residues. CDR3 amino acids: CASSDRQAFHEQYF. The CDR3 nucleotides read TGTGCCAGCAGCGATAGACAGGCCTTCCACGAGCAGTACTTC. Filled out from reference TRBV7-2 and TRBJ2-7, the complete variable domain reads GAGVSQSPSNKVTEKGKDVELRCDPISGHTALYWYRQSLGQGLEFLIYFQGNSAPDKSGLPSDRFSAERTGGSVSTLTIQRTQQEDSAVYLCASSDRQAFHEQYFGPGTRLTVT.

The chain has TRBV6-5 and TRBJ2-2; weak D call: TRBD2 (6 bases). The V end lost 0 bases, the J end lost 5 bases, and 13 bases lay between the germline ends. CDR3 length: 16 amino acids. Germline V gives CDR1 MNHEY, CDR2 SVGAGI. DNA for the CDR3: TGTGCCAGCAGTTACTCTAGCCAGGGAGGTACCGGGGAGCTGTTTTTT. Translation: CASSYSSQGGTGELFF.

The chain employs TRBV7-3 and TRBJ2-1; TRBD2 is a possible D gene (6 bases). In germline, CDR1 is SGHTA, CDR2 FQGTGA. V was shortened by 3 bases and J by 5 bases, with 14 bases between the two germline ends. The CDR3 is 15 amino acids. The DNA of the CDR3 is TGTGCCAGCAGCTTGACGGGCGGGGCGAACAATGAGCAGTTCTTC. This gives the protein CASSLTGGANNEQFF.

The chain recombines TRBV18 with TRBJ1-1, with a possible D match to TRBD1 (6 bases). CDR1 and CDR2 (germline): KGHSH, LQKENI. Trimming left V 5 bases short and J 1 base short, with 14 bases between. The CDR3 has 15 amino acids. The CDR3 DNA sequence: TGTGCCAGCTCATTCGGACAGAGCCAGAACACTGAAGCTTTCTTT. This translates into CASSFGQSQNTEAFF. The entire variable domain, with the rest obtained from reference TRBV18 and TRBJ1-1, is as follows: NAGVMQNPRHLVRRRGQEARLRCSPMKGHSHVYWYRQLPEEGLKFMVYLQKENIIDESGMPKERFSAEFPKEGPSILRIQQVVRGDSAAYFCASSFGQSQNTEAFFGQGTRLTVV.

The rearrangement joins TRBV2 to TRBJ1-6, with D possibly being TRBD1 (5 bases). Germline CDR1 reads SNHLY; CDR2 reads FYNNEI. This CDR3 contains 15 residues. Deletions cut 3 bases from V and 0 bases from J, with 6 bases between. The CDR3 here is CASSETDSYNSPLHF. The CDR3, as DNA: TGTGCCAGCAGTGAGACAGACTCCTATAATTCACCCCTCCACTTT.

The rearrangement links TRBV9 to TRBJ1-2; D may be TRBD1 (6 bases). This CDR3 has 14 amino acids. Trimming took off 3 bases at V and 8 bases at J, with 17 bases between the two ends. Per germline, CDR1 SGDLS and CDR2 YYNGEE. The CDR3 DNA is TGTGCCAGCAGCGACCAATGGGGCAGGGGAGGCTACACCTTC. Its protein is CASSDQWGRGGYTF.

The V call is TRBV24-1, the J call TRBJ2-1, with D perhaps matching TRBD2 (6 bases). The CDR3 runs 18 residues. Germline-derived CDR1 and CDR2 are KGHDR and SFDVKD. Trimming took 3 bases from V and 0 from J, leaving 17 bases between them. CDR3 DNA sequence: TGTGCCACCAGTGATCCATCGGCGGGGCCCTACTCCTACAATGAGCAGTTCTTC. Protein sequence: CATSDPSAGPYSYNEQFF.

The V call is TRBV19, the J call TRBJ1-5, with D possibly being TRBD1 (5 bases). The germline CDR1 and CDR2 sequences are LNHDA and SQIVND (reference sequence). Trimming took off 8 bases at V and 2 bases at J, with 19 bases between the two ends. This CDR3 is built from 16 residues. The CDR3 DNA reads as TGTGCCAGTCGACAGAACCCGCGATCTGGCAATCAGCCCCAGCATTTT. Translation: CASRQNPRSGNQPQHF. Variable domain in full (rest from reference TRBV19 and TRBJ1-5): DGGITQSPKYLFRKEGQNVTLSCEQNLNHDAMYWYRQDPGQGLRLIYYSQIVNDFQKGDIAEGYSVSREKKESFPLTVTSAQKNPTAFYLCASRQNPRSGNQPQHFGDGTRLSIL.

Remarks on this clone: Relative to the germline gene, one junction end is altered; a read error may explain this. J is TRBJ1-1 and V is TRBV4-2; D remains ambiguous. Germline-derived CDR1 and CDR2 are LGHNA and YNFKEQ. This CDR3 has 16 amino acids. The CDR3 here is CASSQARTGVKTEAFF. The CDR3 nucleotides read TGTGCCAGCAGCCAGGCCAGAACCGGGGTGAAAACTGAAGCTTTCTTT.

This chain links TRBV3-1 (or the pseudogene TRBV3-2) with TRBJ2-2, with D possibly being TRBD1 (6 bases). The CDR3 consists of 16 residues. The V end was cut by 4 bases, the J end by 1 base, with 13 bases between. CDR1 and CDR2 from the germline V gene are LGHDT and YNNKEL (reference sequence). CDR3 nucleotide sequence: TGTGCCAGCAGCCTCCGTCAGGGGTTGAACACCGGGGAGCTGTTTTTT. Protein sequence: CASSLRQGLNTGELFF.

The chain recombines TRBV12-5 with TRBJ1-2; D is ambiguous. CDR1 and CDR2 from the germline V gene are LGHNT and FRNRAP. V was cut by 2 bases and J by 8 bases, with 9 bases left in between. The CDR3 sequence is 12 residues long. The CDR3 region has the DNA TGTGCTAGTGGTTTGTCAGGCTGGGGCTACACCTTC. The encoded protein is CASGLSGWGYTF.

The chain recombines TRBV9 with TRBJ2-7; 8 bases fit TRBD1. The ends lost 2 bases at V and 2 bases at J; junction bases unmatched: 9. This CDR3 contains 16 residues. Germline lookup yields CDR1 SGDLS and CDR2 YYNGEE. CDR3 protein: CASSVQDRVGPYEQYF. The CDR3 region has the DNA TGTGCCAGCAGCGTTCAGGACAGGGTTGGGCCCTACGAGCAGTACTTC.

The gene calls are TRBV5-1 and TRBJ1-2; D is unresolved. The ends were cut back, 0 bases at V and 0 bases at J, with 12 bases in the middle. The germline gives CDR1 SGHRS, CDR2 YFSETQ. The length of the CDR3 is 16 residues. CDR3 residues: CASSLGLAEANYGYTF. The DNA for the CDR3 is TGCGCCAGCAGCTTGGGATTAGCAGAGGCTAACTATGGCTACACCTTC.

The genes are TRBV2 and TRBJ1-1, with TRBD1 matching 10 bases. Germline-derived CDR1 and CDR2 are SNHLY and FYNNEI. The CDR3 is 13 amino acids. After removal of 11 bases from V and 5 bases from J, the junction contained 8 bases not matched to a gene. Here the CDR3 reads CAGSGQGVTEAFF. CDR3 DNA: TGTGCCGGAAGCGGACAGGGGGTAACTGAAGCTTTCTTT.

The chain recombines TRBV5-5 with TRBJ1-2; 7 nucleotides agree with TRBD1. The V and J ends lost 0 bases and 4 bases, in that order; junction bases with no gene match: 6. This CDR3 spans 15 amino acids. Germline values: CDR1 SGHKS, CDR2 YYEKEE (reference sequence). CDR3: CASSLEGGAGYGYTF. CDR3 nucleotide sequence: TGTGCCAGCAGCTTGGAAGGGGGCGCGGGCTATGGCTACACCTTC.

V usage is TRBV7-6 and J usage is TRBJ1-1; D unclear. V dropped 5 bases and J dropped 5 bases, with 12 bases sitting between them. Germline CDR1 is SGHVS and CDR2 is FNYEAQ. This CDR3 has 13 amino acids. The CDR3 reads CASSPQLGTEAFF. CDR3 bases: TGTGCCAGCAGCCCCCAACTAGGGACTGAAGCTTTCTTT. Looking up the rest from reference TRBV7-6 and TRBJ1-1 gives the full variable domain: GAGVSQSPRYKVTKRGQDVALRCDPISGHVSLYWYRQALGQGPEFLTYFNYEAQQDKSGLPNDRFSAERPEGSISTLTIQRTEQRDSAMYRCASSPQLGTEAFFGQGTRLTVV.

This chain links TRBV6-6 with TRBJ1-6; D remains unclear. Germline V CDR1 and CDR2: MNHNY, SVGAGI (reference sequence). The CDR3 spans 15 residues. The V and J ends lost 7 bases and 8 bases respectively, with 18 bases between them. CDR3 in DNA: TGTGCCAGCACTTGGTCGGTAGAGGAGGATTCACCCCTCCACTTT. Translation: CASTWSVEEDSPLHF.

The V call is TRBV27, the J call TRBJ1-2; 10 nucleotides agree with TRBD1. V shed 5 bases and J 7 bases; nucleotides not matched to a gene: 7. Germline loops: CDR1 MNHEY, CDR2 SMNVEV (reference sequence). The CDR3 is made up of 14 amino acids. The CDR3 coding sequence is TGTGCCAGCAGTCCCACCGGGACAGGGGTTGGCTACACCTTC. This encodes CASSPTGTGVGYTF.

The chain combines TRBV27 with TRBJ2-1, with 9 bases that match TRBD2. This CDR3 is built from 15 residues. Losses at the gene ends were 2 bases for V and 6 bases for J; bases not matched to a gene: 5. The germline V gene has CDR1 MNHEY and CDR2 SMNVEV (reference sequence). The CDR3 sequence: CASSLGAGGLNEQFF. CDR3 DNA sequence: TGTGCCAGCAGTTTAGGGGCGGGGGGGCTCAATGAGCAGTTCTTC.

The chain is built from TRBV2 and TRBJ2-5, with D possibly matching TRBD2 (6 bases). The V and J ends lost 1 base and 4 bases respectively, with 13 bases between them. This CDR3 spans 15 amino acids. Germline V gives CDR1 SNHLY, CDR2 FYNNEI. The CDR3 nucleotides read TGTGCCAGCAGTGAAGATGGGGTCGGGGGAGAGACCCAGTACTTC. This gives the protein CASSEDGVGGETQYF.

The genes are TRBV2 and TRBJ1-5; TRBD1 matches 7 bases. The germline CDR1 and CDR2 sequences are SNHLY and FYNNEI. J gave up 5 bases and V 3 bases, and 7 bases lay outside the gene matches. CDR3 length: 15 amino acids. CDR3 coding DNA: TGTGCCAGCAGTGAGAGACAGGGAGTATATCAGCCCCAGCATTTT. It is translated as CASSERQGVYQPQHF.

This clone has a single count. The chain recombines TRBV4-1 with TRBJ1-5; D is ambiguous. This CDR3 has 16 residues. The germline V gene has CDR1 MGHRA and CDR2 YSYEKL. Deletions cut 0 bases from V and 6 bases from J, with 15 bases between. The CDR3 nucleotides read TGCGCCAGCAGCCAAGAAATATCGGGAGTGGGTCAGCCCCAGCATTTT. It translates to CASSQEISGVGQPQHF.

This clone was counted between two and nine times. The genes are TRBV27 and TRBJ2-7; D is possibly TRBD1 (5 bases). Germline V gives CDR1 MNHEY, CDR2 SMNVEV (reference sequence). With 6 bases removed from V and 2 bases from J, the gap between germline ends came to 11 bases. The CDR3 is 13 residues long. CDR3 DNA sequence: TGTGCCAGCAGATTCCGACAGACCTACGAGCAGTACTTC. Encoded protein: CASRFRQTYEQYF.

The J gene is TRBJ1-6, the V gene TRBV9, with 7 bases matching TRBD1. CDR1 SGDLS and CDR2 YYNGEE come from the germline V gene. With V trimmed by 4 bases and J by 7 bases, 11 bases remained unmatched. The CDR3 extends over 16 amino acids. In nucleotides, the CDR3 is TGTGCCAGCAGCAAACAGGGGAGAAGTCGAAATTCACCCCTCCACTTT. Its protein is CASSKQGRSRNSPLHF.

This sequence joins TRBV9 and TRBJ2-4; tentatively, D is TRBD1 (6 bases). Trimming removed 4 bases at V and 6 bases at J, with 14 bases between. CDR3 length: 14 amino acids. Germline-derived CDR1 and CDR2 are SGDLS and YYNGEE. The CDR3 DNA reads TGTGCCAGCAGCCCCTGGACAGATCCAAACATTCAGTACTTC. The encoded protein is CASSPWTDPNIQYF.